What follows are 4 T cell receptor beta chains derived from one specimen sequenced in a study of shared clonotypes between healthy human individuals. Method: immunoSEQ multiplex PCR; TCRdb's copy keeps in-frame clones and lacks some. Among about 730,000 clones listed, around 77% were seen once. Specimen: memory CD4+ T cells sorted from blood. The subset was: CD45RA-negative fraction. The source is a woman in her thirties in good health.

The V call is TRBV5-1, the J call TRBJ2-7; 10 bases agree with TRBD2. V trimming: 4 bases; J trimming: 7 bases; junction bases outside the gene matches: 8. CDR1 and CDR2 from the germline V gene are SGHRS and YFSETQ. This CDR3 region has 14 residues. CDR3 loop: CASSGSSGSQEQYF. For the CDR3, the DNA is TGCGCCAGCAGCGGATCTAGCGGGAGTCAGGAGCAGTACTTC.

CDR3 in DNA: TGTGCCAGCAGCCGCTTGGGGGGAAGTAGGCCCGACGAGCAGTACTTC. Its protein product is CASSRLGGSRPDEQYF. J is TRBJ2-7 and V is TRBV28; a weak D match, TRBD2 (6 bases). Germline lookup yields CDR1 MDHEN and CDR2 SYDVKM. CDR3 size: 16 residues. V gave up 6 bases and J gave up 5 bases, with 23 bases separating them.

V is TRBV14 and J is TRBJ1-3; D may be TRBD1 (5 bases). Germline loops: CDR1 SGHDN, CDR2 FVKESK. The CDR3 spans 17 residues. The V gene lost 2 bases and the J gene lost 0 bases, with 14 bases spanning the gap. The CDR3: CASSQKMGPSSGNTIYF. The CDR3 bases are TGTGCCAGCAGCCAAAAGATGGGGCCGAGCTCTGGAAACACCATATATTTT.

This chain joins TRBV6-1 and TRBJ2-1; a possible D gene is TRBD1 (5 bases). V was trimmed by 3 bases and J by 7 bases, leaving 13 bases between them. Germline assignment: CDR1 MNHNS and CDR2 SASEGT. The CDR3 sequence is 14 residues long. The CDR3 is CASSEILGVNEQFF. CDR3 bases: TGTGCCAGCAGTGAGATCCTAGGGGTAAATGAGCAGTTCTTC.